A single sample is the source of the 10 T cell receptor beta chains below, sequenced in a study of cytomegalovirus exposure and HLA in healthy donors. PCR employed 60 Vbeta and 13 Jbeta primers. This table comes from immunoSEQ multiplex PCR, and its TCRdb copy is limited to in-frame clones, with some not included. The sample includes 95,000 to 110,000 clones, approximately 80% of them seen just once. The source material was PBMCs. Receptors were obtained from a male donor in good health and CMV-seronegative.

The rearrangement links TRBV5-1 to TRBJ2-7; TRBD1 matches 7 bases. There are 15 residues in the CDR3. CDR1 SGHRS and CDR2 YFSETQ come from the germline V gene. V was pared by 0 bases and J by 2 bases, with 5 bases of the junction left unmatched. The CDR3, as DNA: TGCGCCAGCAGCTTGGCCCGACAGGGAACCTACGAGCAGTACTTC. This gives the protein CASSLARQGTYEQYF.

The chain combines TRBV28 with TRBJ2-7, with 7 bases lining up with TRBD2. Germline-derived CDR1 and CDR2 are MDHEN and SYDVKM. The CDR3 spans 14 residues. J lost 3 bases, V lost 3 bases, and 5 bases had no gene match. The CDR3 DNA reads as TGTGCCAGCAGTTTTCGGACTAGACGCTACGAGCAGTACTTC. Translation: CASSFRTRRYEQYF.

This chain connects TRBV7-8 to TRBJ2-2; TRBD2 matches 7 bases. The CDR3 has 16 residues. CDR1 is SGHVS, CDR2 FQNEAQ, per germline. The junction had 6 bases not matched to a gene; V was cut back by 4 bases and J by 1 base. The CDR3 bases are TGTGCCAGCAGCTCCTGGGGGGGGGAGAACACCGGGGAGCTGTTTTTT. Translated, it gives CASSSWGGENTGELFF.

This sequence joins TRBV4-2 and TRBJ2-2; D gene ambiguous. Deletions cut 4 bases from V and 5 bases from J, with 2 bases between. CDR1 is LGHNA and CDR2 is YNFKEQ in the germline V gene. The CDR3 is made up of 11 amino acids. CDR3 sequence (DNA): TGTGCCAGCAGCCTAACCGGGGAGCTGTTTTTT. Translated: CASSLTGELFF.

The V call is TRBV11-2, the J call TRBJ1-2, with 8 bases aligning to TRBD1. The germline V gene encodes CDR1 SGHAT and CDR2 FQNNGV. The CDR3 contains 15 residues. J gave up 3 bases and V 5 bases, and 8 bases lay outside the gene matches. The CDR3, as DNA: TGTGCCAGCAGCCCAAGGGACAGGCGGGACTATGGCTACACCTTC. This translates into CASSPRDRRDYGYTF.

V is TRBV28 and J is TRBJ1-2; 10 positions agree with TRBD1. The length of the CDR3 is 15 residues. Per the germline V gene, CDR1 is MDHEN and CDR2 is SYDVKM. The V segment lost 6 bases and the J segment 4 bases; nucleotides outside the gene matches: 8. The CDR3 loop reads CASRPTGTGAYGYTF. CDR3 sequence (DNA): TGTGCCAGCAGGCCGACCGGGACAGGGGCCTATGGCTACACCTTC.

In DNA, the CDR3 is TGTGCCAGCAGACAGGGATACGGCTACGAGCAGTACTTC. Translating gives CASRQGYGYEQYF. The rearrangement links TRBV7-9 to TRBJ2-7; D might be TRBD1 (6 bases). V shed 6 bases and J shed 3 bases, with 12 bases lying between them. The length of the CDR3 is 13 residues. CDR1 is SEHNR, CDR2 FQNEAQ, per germline (reference sequence). Combining the CDR3 with reference TRBV7-9 and TRBJ2-7 gives the whole variable domain DTGVSQNPRHKITKRGQNVTFRCDPISEHNRLYWYRQTLGQGPEFLTYFQNEAQLEKSRLLSDRFSAERPKGSFSTLEIQRTEQGDSAMYLCASRQGYGYEQYFGPGTRLTVT.

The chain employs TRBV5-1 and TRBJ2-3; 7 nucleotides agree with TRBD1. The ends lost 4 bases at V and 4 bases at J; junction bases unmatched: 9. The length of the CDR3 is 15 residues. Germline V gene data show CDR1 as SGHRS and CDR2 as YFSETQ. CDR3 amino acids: CASSRTGDRPDTQYF. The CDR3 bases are TGCGCCAGCAGCCGAACAGGGGATCGTCCAGATACGCAGTATTTT.

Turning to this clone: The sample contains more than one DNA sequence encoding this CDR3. The CDR3: CASSLQGTEAFF. The DNA of the CDR3 is TGCGCCAGCAGCTTACAGGGGACTGAAGCTTTCTTT. The chain links TRBV5-1 to TRBJ1-1; 7 nucleotides align to TRBD1. The CDR3 length is 12 residues. V lost 2 bases to trimming and J lost 5 bases; unmatched junction nucleotides: 0. CDR1 and CDR2 (germline): SGHRS, YFSETQ. Combining the CDR3 with reference TRBV5-1 and TRBJ1-1 gives the whole variable domain KAGVTQTPRYLIKTRGQQVTLSCSPISGHRSVSWYQQTPGQGLQFLFEYFSETQRNKGNFPGRFSGRQFSNSRSEMNVSTLELGDSALYLCASSLQGTEAFFGQGTRLTVV.

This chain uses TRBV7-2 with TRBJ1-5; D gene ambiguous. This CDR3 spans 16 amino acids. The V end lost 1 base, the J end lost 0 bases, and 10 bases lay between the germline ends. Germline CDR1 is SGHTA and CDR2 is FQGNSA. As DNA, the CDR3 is TGTGCCAGCAGCTTAGTTCCCGGGAATAGCAATCAGCCCCAGCATTTT. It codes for CASSLVPGNSNQPQHF.